The T cell receptor (beta chain) under discussion was sequenced for a study of cytotoxic CD8 clonotypes in ibrutinib-treated CLL. Points from the study as a whole: Clonality showed a rise at ibrutinib response that reversed toward baseline at progression. Baseline levels of clonality went above those of age-matched healthy donors and moved with circulating CD8+ T-cell counts.

Data came from immunoSEQ multiplex PCR; TCRdb stores just in-frame clones and leaves some out. The profile covers 150,000 or so clones, with around 80% appearing a single time and 7.6% taken by the ten largest. This CDR3 comprises 11 residues. Unmatched junction bases numbered 0, after V lost 10 bases and J lost 4 bases. Per the germline V gene, CDR1 is MNHEY and CDR2 is SVGAGI. For this clone: The antigen remains unidentified.

This receptor was taken from a human donor with chronic lymphocytic leukemia. The V and J genes are TRBV6-5 and TRBJ2-1; TRBD2 matches 8 bases. The sequencing here drew on PBMCs, taken after 36 months of ibrutinib treatment. CDR3 coding DNA: TGTGCCACTAGCGGGTACAATGAGCAGTTCTTC. Encoded protein: CATSGYNEQFF.